The clone carrying this T cell receptor (beta chain) has ten or more counts. TCRdb processed the 5' RACE reads anew with MiXCR; each CDR3 protein has one entry. The sample has more than 95,000 distinct CDR3 sequences, roughly 7.2% seen once. The data were obtained in a study of T cells after yellow fever vaccination. The CDR3 is 13 amino acids. V lost 5 bases to trimming and J lost 7 bases, with 12 bases between them. CDR1 and CDR2 from the germline V gene are SGHTA and FQGNSA. The chain employs TRBV7-2 and TRBJ2-1; D perhaps matches TRBD2 (6 bases). The starting material was CD4+ T cells sorted from PBMCs, obtained around 45 days after the first yellow fever vaccination. The clonotype originates from a man between 18 and 29 years old who received the YFV17D yellow fever vaccine. The CDR3 sequence: CASSLSGLNEQFF. The DNA for the CDR3 is TGTGCCAGCAGCCTTAGCGGACTAAATGAGCAGTTCTTC.